The 2 T cell receptor beta chains presented below share a single source sample, sequenced in a study of control samples from healthy donors and cancer patients. This table comes from immunoSEQ multiplex PCR, and its TCRdb copy is limited to in-frame clones, with some not included. The table shows 150,000 or so clones, with approximately 94% occurring only once. Sequencing was done on a sample of blood. These receptors were obtained from a man between 40 and 49 years old in good health.

V is TRBV19 and J is TRBJ1-5; 7 nucleotides align to TRBD1. Germline V gene lookup returns CDR1 LNHDA and CDR2 SQIVND (reference sequence). V was clipped by 7 bases and J by 0 bases; unmatched bases: 21. CDR3 size: 20 residues. CDR3 sequence (DNA): TGTGCCAGTACCAGGTTCCGAGAGGGGGCCCCTTTGTATAGCAATCAGCCCCAGCATTTT. It yields the protein CASTRFREGAPLYSNQPQHF.

The rearrangement joins TRBV4-1 to TRBJ2-7; the D gene could be TRBD1 or TRBD2 (6 bases each). This CDR3 has 15 residues. Germline CDR1 is MGHRA and CDR2 is YSYEKL. Between the trimmed V and J ends, which lost 0 bases and 2 bases, there was a span of 11 bases. The CDR3 loop is CASSQEGGRAYEQYF. Written as DNA, the CDR3 is TGCGCCAGCAGCCAAGAGGGGGGCAGGGCCTACGAGCAGTACTTC.